This is a list of T cell receptor beta chains from one sample in a study of blood T cells in healthy people across ages. TCRdb independently ran MiXCR on the 5' RACE reads; one entry per CDR3 protein. The repertoire holds hundreds of thousands of distinct CDR3 sequences, with roughly 49% as singletons. The sequenced sample consisted of blood. These receptors were obtained from a woman in her sixties in good health. CDR3s include the opening cysteine and the closing phenylalanine or tryptophan. Each record gives: CDR3 protein, CDR3 DNA, J gene, clone size, D gene, V gene, CDR3 length. The D gene is left open where the match is weak. Size is stated for part of the rows, as once, few or many counts, or as a class when the clone is expanded.

cdr3_aa: CASSLGLFYEQYF
cdr3_nt: TGTGCCAGCAGCTTGGGACTCTTCTACGAGCAGTACTTC
j_call: TRBJ2-7
clone_size: few
d_call: .
v_call: TRBV7-2
cdr3_length: 13

cdr3_aa: CSVAGFDEQYF
cdr3_nt: TGCAGCGTTGCAGGGTTCGACGAGCAGTACTTC
j_call: TRBJ2-7
clone_size: .
d_call: .
v_call: TRBV29-1
cdr3_length: 11

cdr3_aa: CASSRLSGTIGYEQFF
cdr3_nt: TGCGCCAGCAGCCGTCTATCCGGGACTATAGGCTATGAGCAGTTCTTC
j_call: TRBJ2-1
clone_size: .
d_call: TRBD2
v_call: TRBV4-3
cdr3_length: 16

cdr3_aa: CSVEGGVENTEAFF
cdr3_nt: TGCAGCGTGGAAGGGGGGGTAGAGAACACTGAAGCTTTCTTT
j_call: TRBJ1-1
clone_size: few
d_call: .
v_call: TRBV29-1
cdr3_length: 14

cdr3_aa: CASSYRFVGGPPYTDTQYF
cdr3_nt: TGTGCCAGCAGTTACCGGTTTGTGGGAGGTCCTCCTTACACAGATACGCAGTATTTT
j_call: TRBJ2-3
clone_size: few
d_call: .
v_call: TRBV6-2/TRBV6-3
cdr3_length: 19

cdr3_aa: CASSQERLSEQYF
cdr3_nt: TGCGCCAGCAGCCAGGAGAGGTTATCCGAGCAGTACTTC
j_call: TRBJ2-7
clone_size: .
d_call: .
v_call: TRBV4-3
cdr3_length: 13

cdr3_aa: CASSIGRVSDEQYF
cdr3_nt: TGTGCCAGTAGTATAGGCCGAGTCTCTGATGAGCAGTACTTC
j_call: TRBJ2-5
clone_size: .
d_call: .
v_call: TRBV19
cdr3_length: 14

cdr3_aa: CSARLGRNEQFF
cdr3_nt: TGCAGTGCTAGACTCGGTAGGAATGAGCAGTTCTTC
j_call: TRBJ2-1
clone_size: few
d_call: .
v_call: TRBV20-1
cdr3_length: 12

cdr3_aa: CASGSGTNMNTEAFF
cdr3_nt: TGTGCCAGCGGGTCAGGAACCAACATGAACACTGAAGCTTTCTTT
j_call: TRBJ1-1
clone_size: .
d_call: .
v_call: TRBV2
cdr3_length: 15

cdr3_aa: CSAPQQPGANVSAF
cdr3_nt: TGCAGTGCCCCCCAACAACCCGGGGCCAACGTCTCTGCTTTC
j_call: TRBJ2-6
clone_size: .
d_call: .
v_call: TRBV20-1
cdr3_length: 14

cdr3_aa: CASNLLGGIRTEAFF
cdr3_nt: TGTGCCAGCAACCTCCTCGGGGGGATTCGTACTGAAGCTTTCTTT
j_call: TRBJ1-1
clone_size: .
d_call: .
v_call: TRBV6-5
cdr3_length: 15

cdr3_aa: CASSDPGQTEAFF
cdr3_nt: TGTGCCAGCAGTGACCCGGGACAGACTGAAGCTTTCTTT
j_call: TRBJ1-1
clone_size: .
d_call: TRBD1
v_call: TRBV6-4
cdr3_length: 13

cdr3_aa: CASSPSSGATYEQYF
cdr3_nt: TGTGCCAGCTCTCCTTCGTCAGGGGCAACCTACGAGCAGTACTTC
j_call: TRBJ2-7
clone_size: .
d_call: .
v_call: TRBV18
cdr3_length: 15

cdr3_aa: CSTGTSGIPNEQFF
cdr3_nt: TGCAGTACCGGGACTAGCGGGATTCCCAATGAGCAGTTCTTC
j_call: TRBJ2-1
clone_size: once
d_call: TRBD2
v_call: TRBV20-1
cdr3_length: 14

cdr3_aa: CASSFGAGRTDTQYF
cdr3_nt: TGTGCCAGCAGTTTCGGGGCAGGCCGCACAGATACGCAGTATTTT
j_call: TRBJ2-3
clone_size: .
d_call: .
v_call: TRBV28
cdr3_length: 15

cdr3_aa: CASSLPPGRGNQPQHF
cdr3_nt: TGTGCCAGCAGTCTCCCCCCGGGGAGGGGCAATCAGCCCCAGCATTTT
j_call: TRBJ1-5
clone_size: .
d_call: .
v_call: TRBV6-2/TRBV6-3
cdr3_length: 16

cdr3_aa: CSPGIGGTEAFF
cdr3_nt: TGCAGTCCCGGGATTGGGGGCACTGAAGCTTTCTTT
j_call: TRBJ1-1
clone_size: few
d_call: .
v_call: TRBV20-1
cdr3_length: 12

cdr3_aa: CASSERTYEQYF
cdr3_nt: TGTGCCAGCAGTGAACGGACCTACGAGCAGTACTTC
j_call: TRBJ2-7
clone_size: .
d_call: .
v_call: TRBV25-1
cdr3_length: 12

cdr3_aa: CAISGFTGGYTF
cdr3_nt: TGTGCCATCAGTGGATTTACGGGTGGCTACACCTTC
j_call: TRBJ1-2
clone_size: .
d_call: .
v_call: TRBV10-3
cdr3_length: 12

cdr3_aa: CASDPGLAGAGEQYF
cdr3_nt: TGTGCCAGCGACCCGGGACTAGCGGGAGCTGGTGAGCAGTACTTC
j_call: TRBJ2-7
clone_size: .
d_call: TRBD2
v_call: TRBV7-2
cdr3_length: 15

cdr3_aa: CASSYLQRYEQYF
cdr3_nt: TGTGCCAGCAGCTACCTTCAACGCTACGAGCAGTACTTC
j_call: TRBJ2-7
clone_size: .
d_call: .
v_call: TRBV3-1
cdr3_length: 13

cdr3_aa: CASSQVGWGPEKNIRYF
cdr3_nt: TGCGCCAGCAGCCAAGTGGGGTGGGGCCCCGAAAAAAACATTCGGTACTTC
j_call: TRBJ2-4
clone_size: .
d_call: .
v_call: TRBV4-3
cdr3_length: 17

cdr3_aa: CASSLFPSDPQRGQYF
cdr3_nt: TGTGCCAGCTCACTCTTCCCTAGTGACCCTCAGAGGGGGCAGTACTTC
j_call: TRBJ2-7
clone_size: .
d_call: .
v_call: TRBV18
cdr3_length: 16

cdr3_aa: CASSSRSSGANVLTF
cdr3_nt: TGTGCCAGCAGCTCCAGGTCGTCTGGGGCCAACGTCCTGACTTTC
j_call: TRBJ2-6
clone_size: .
d_call: .
v_call: TRBV7-3
cdr3_length: 15

cdr3_aa: CASSPPGSRPDTQYF
cdr3_nt: TGTGCCAGCAGCCCTCCGGGCAGCCGTCCGGATACGCAGTATTTT
j_call: TRBJ2-3
clone_size: few
d_call: .
v_call: TRBV12-3/TRBV12-4
cdr3_length: 15

cdr3_aa: CSARVRNNEQFF
cdr3_nt: TGCAGTGCTAGAGTTAGAAACAATGAGCAGTTCTTC
j_call: TRBJ2-1
clone_size: .
d_call: .
v_call: TRBV20-1
cdr3_length: 12

cdr3_aa: CATSRGGDSDTQYF
cdr3_nt: TGTGCCACCAGCAGAGGGGGGGATTCAGATACGCAGTATTTT
j_call: TRBJ2-3
clone_size: .
d_call: .
v_call: TRBV15
cdr3_length: 14

cdr3_aa: CASSVEDQETQYF
cdr3_nt: TGTGCCAGCAGCGTAGAGGACCAAGAGACCCAGTACTTC
j_call: TRBJ2-5
clone_size: .
d_call: .
v_call: TRBV9
cdr3_length: 13

cdr3_aa: CASSYTGETQYF
cdr3_nt: TGTGCCAGCAGCTATACCGGGGAGACCCAGTACTTC
j_call: TRBJ2-5
clone_size: .
d_call: .
v_call: TRBV7-3
cdr3_length: 12